The clone carrying this TCR beta chain was recorded at least ten times. Antigen: not known. The data were taken from a study of T cells in Graves' hyperthyroidism and ophthalmopathy. Study-level findings and limits: In simple terms, a model built on 13 V-J features told ophthalmopathy apart from stable hyperthyroidism.

Researchers defined stable Graves' hyperthyroidism as no ophthalmopathy progression within 18 months. Patients aged 18 to 65 had newly diagnosed hyperthyroidism of under 2 months' duration. This CDR3 is 13 amino acids long. Trimming pared 6 bases from V and 4 bases from J, leaving 12 bases between. From germline, CDR1 is KGHSH and CDR2 LQKENI. Amplified regions were TCR beta CDR3 sequences from RNA transcripts. A first-round RT-PCR of the TCR CDR3 used the HTBI primer set. TCRdb redid the calling of the multiplex PCR reads with MiXCR, one entry per CDR3 protein. This sample has approximately 400,000 distinct CDR3 sequences, with 15% to 18% found just once.

The sequenced sample was blood. The TCR comes from a woman aged 18-35 years with Graves' hyperthyroidism. This chain connects TRBV18 to TRBJ1-1; the D is unclear. This CDR3 reads CASSGMAGTEAFF. In nucleotides, the CDR3 is TGTGCCAGCTCCGGGATGGCGGGCACTGAAGCTTTCTTT.